Below, one T cell receptor beta chain is given with its context. Germline V lookup: CDR1 SEHNR, CDR2 FQNEAQ (reference sequence). The CDR3 is 14 residues long. The ends lost 7 bases at V and 3 bases at J; junction bases unmatched: 9. These data originate in a study of blood T cell repertoires in COVID-19. As for the study in general: T cells, B-cell-depleted T cells, or PBMCs supplied cDNA or gDNA.

Only in-frame clones appear in the TCRdb table, and some are missing; sequencing was by immunoSEQ multiplex PCR. Found here are around 260,000 clones, around nine tenths of them singletons; the top ten hold approximately 5.3%. This TCR derives from a woman aged 55-69 years with COVID-19, enrolled during active disease. V usage is TRBV7-9 and J usage is TRBJ2-7; TRBD1 matches 7 bases. The specimen was peripheral blood. DNA for the CDR3: TGTGCCAGCAACCTAGGGGGACAGAGCTACGAGCAGTACTTC. It translates to CASNLGGQSYEQYF.